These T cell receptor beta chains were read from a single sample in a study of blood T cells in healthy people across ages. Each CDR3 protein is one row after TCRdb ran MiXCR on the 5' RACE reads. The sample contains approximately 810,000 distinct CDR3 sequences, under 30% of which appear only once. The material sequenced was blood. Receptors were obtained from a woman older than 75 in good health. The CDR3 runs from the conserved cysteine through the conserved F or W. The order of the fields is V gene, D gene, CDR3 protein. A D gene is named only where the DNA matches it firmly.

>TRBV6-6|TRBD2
CASTPRGGLDTQYF
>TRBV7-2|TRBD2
CASSFTSSGGAHKDTQYF
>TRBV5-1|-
CASSLGRGLSYEQYF
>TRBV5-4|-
CASSLTWGNYGYTF
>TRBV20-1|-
CSASTPMGWDTDTQYF
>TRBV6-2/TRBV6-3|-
CASSYPTGSQPQHF
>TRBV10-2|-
CASIGGGYGYTF
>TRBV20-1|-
CSDAVGADTQYF
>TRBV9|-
CASSVVLGNEQFF
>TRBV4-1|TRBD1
CASSQVGQDLSETQYF
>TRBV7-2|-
CASSLGLPGANVLTF
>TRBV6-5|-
CASGGRGPLHF
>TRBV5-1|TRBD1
CASSFQGAEETQYF
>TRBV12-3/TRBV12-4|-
CASAPGVTYEQYF
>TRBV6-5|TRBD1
CASGRNRGSPTEAFF
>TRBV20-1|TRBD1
CSALGQVGFQYF
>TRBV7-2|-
CASSLGPVDTQYF
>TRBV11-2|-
CASSHLILLQYF
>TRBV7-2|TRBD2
CASSPTSGERHEQFF
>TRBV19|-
CASSIPGDHSYNEQFF
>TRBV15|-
CATSREKGGGNEQYF
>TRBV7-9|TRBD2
CASSRGVGNEETQYF
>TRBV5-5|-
CASSFRGRTNTEAFF
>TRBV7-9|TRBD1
CASSPGQGHHGYTF
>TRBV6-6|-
CASSYSQTLNTEAFF
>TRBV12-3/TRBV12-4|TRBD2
CASSRTSGGNSLSSYEQYF
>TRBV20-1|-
CSAHDPDSNQPQHF
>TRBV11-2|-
CASSLLGREAFF
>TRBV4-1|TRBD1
CASSQEVAGTGVGGANVLTF
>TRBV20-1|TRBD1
CSARVSTGGNTEAFF
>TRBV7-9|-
CASSFRDTGRRYGYTF
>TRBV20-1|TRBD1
CSVISKWGQGGTDTQYF
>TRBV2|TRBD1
CATKPRGLTYGYTF
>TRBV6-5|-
CARSLRGNEQFF
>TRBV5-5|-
CASSLSLGGHTIDTQYF
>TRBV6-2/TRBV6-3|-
CASSRNYGYTF
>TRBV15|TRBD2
CATSRGRGANTGELFF
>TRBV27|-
CASSSQGVVNYGYTF
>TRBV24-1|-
CATRDSTKDTQYF
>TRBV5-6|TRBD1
CASSRFQGAGNTGELFF
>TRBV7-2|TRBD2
CASSLALAASTDTQYF
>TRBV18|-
CASSPGRVATDTQYF
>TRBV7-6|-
CASSVELPRRGSTDTQYF
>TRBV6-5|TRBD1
CASSSPGQGLYEQYF
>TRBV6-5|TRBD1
CASSYSKRTGGINQPQHF
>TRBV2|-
CASSGDSRDYGYTF
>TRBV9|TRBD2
CASSAGTSGEQYF
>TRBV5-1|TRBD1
CASSTGTGLRYYGYTF
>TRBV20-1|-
CSARDLGLAPHEQFF
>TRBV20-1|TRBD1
CSAYGQGAVRNEQFF
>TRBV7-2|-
CASSSAGGGSNYGYTF
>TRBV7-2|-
CASSSRANEKLFF
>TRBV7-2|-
CASSLLETQYF
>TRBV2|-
CASSENGTPNQPQHF
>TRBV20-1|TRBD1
CSATTGVGYTF
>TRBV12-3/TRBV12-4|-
CASSLGGYTGELFF
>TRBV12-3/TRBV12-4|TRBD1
CASRRTGGGIQAFF
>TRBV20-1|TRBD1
CSAIRGRGSNQPQHF
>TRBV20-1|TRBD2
CSARDGTGGPDTQYF
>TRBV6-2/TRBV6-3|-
CASSRRQLNTEAFF